Following are 27 T cell receptor beta chains from one sample sequenced in a study of OX40 agonist ivuxolimab in advanced cancers. Produced via immunoSEQ multiplex PCR; TCRdb's table is partial and in-frame only. The sample consists of around 90,000 clones, around nine tenths of them appearing once. The specimen was CD4+ or CD8+ T cells sorted from blood, collected in a trial of the OX40 agonist ivuxolimab. All receptors derive from an adult with an advanced solid tumor such as melanoma, head and neck, liver or kidney cancer.

The CDR3 here is CASSSDYEQYF. As DNA, the CDR3 is TGTGCCAGCAGCTCCGACTACGAGCAGTACTTC. The rearrangement joins TRBV28 to TRBJ2-7, with no clear D. The germline V gene encodes CDR1 MDHEN and CDR2 SYDVKM. The CDR3 sequence is 11 residues long. V lost 6 bases and J 3 bases, leaving 6 bases between the germline ends.

The genes are TRBV28 and TRBJ1-2; TRBD1 agrees at 7 bases. Germline CDR1 reads MDHEN; CDR2 reads SYDVKM. This CDR3 spans 14 amino acids. V was clipped by 2 bases and J by 3 bases; unmatched bases: 3. The CDR3 reads CASSLQGEYYGYTF. CDR3 sequence (DNA): TGTGCCAGCAGTTTACAGGGGGAGTACTATGGCTACACCTTC.

The rearrangement uses TRBV30 and TRBJ2-7, with 12 bases identical to TRBD2. Germline lookup yields CDR1 GTSNPN and CDR2 SVGIG (reference sequence). The CDR3 runs to 14 residues. V trimming: 4 bases; J trimming: 6 bases; junction bases outside the gene matches: 7. In nucleotides, the CDR3 is TGTGCCTGGACCCGACTAGCGGGAGTGAGCGAGCAGTACTTC. Translation gives CAWTRLAGVSEQYF.

For this clone: In the same sample, other DNA sequences code for this CDR3. This chain uses TRBV5-1 with TRBJ2-5, with D unresolved. Trimming left V 0 bases short and J 1 base short, with 7 bases between. This CDR3 comprises 14 residues. Germline V gene sequence: CDR1 SGHRS, CDR2 YFSETQ. In DNA form, the CDR3 reads TGCGCCAGCAGCTTGGGAGGTGTCCAAGAGACCCAGTACTTC. This translates into CASSLGGVQETQYF.

The chain has TRBV19 and TRBJ2-7; D might be TRBD1 (6 bases). The CDR3 sequence is 16 residues long. Germline V lookup: CDR1 LNHDA, CDR2 SQIVND (reference sequence). V lost 4 bases to trimming and J lost 1 base, with 17 bases between them. CDR3 bases: TGTGCCAGTAGTAGTCCCTGGACAGTGAAGTCCTACGAGCAGTACTTC. Its translation is CASSSPWTVKSYEQYF.

The chain's CDR3 is CASSLLGSGGGSGTLFF. The CDR3 bases are TGTGCCAGCAGTTTATTAGGCTCGGGGGGTGGGTCAGGGACGCTGTTTTTT. The V gene is TRBV27, the J gene TRBJ2-2, with 7 bases fitting TRBD2. Per germline, CDR1 MNHEY and CDR2 SMNVEV (reference sequence). The length of the CDR3 is 17 residues. The V and J ends lost 1 base and 13 bases, in that order; junction bases with no gene match: 18.

The chain carries TRBV5-1 and TRBJ2-4; a weak D match, TRBD2 (6 bases). The CDR3 totals 16 residues. Looked up from germline, CDR1 is SGHRS and CDR2 is YFSETQ. V was clipped by 4 bases and J by 5 bases, with 19 bases between them. CDR3 protein: CASSHGQEGGENIQYF. CDR3 nucleotide sequence: TGCGCCAGCAGCCACGGCCAGGAGGGCGGTGAAAACATTCAGTACTTC.

This chain connects TRBV10-1 to TRBJ1-5; D is ambiguous. This CDR3 comprises 14 residues. V lost 3 bases to trimming and J lost 0 bases, with 6 bases between them. CDR1 WNHNN and CDR2 SYGVQD come from the germline V gene (reference sequence). The CDR3 region has the DNA TGCGCCAGCAGTGAAGCCGGTAGCAATCAGCCCCAGCATTTT. This translates into CASSEAGSNQPQHF.

The chain carries TRBV28 and TRBJ1-2; D is perhaps TRBD1 (5 bases). CDR3 length: 16 amino acids. Trimming removed 3 bases at V and 0 bases at J, with 14 bases between. CDR1 and CDR2 from the germline V gene are MDHEN and SYDVKM. The CDR3 here is CASSFPQAATNYGYTF. The CDR3 DNA reads TGTGCCAGCAGTTTCCCACAGGCCGCCACTAACTATGGCTACACCTTC.

The chain recombines TRBV10-2 with TRBJ2-7; perhaps D is TRBD1 or TRBD2 (5 bases each). Germline loops: CDR1 WSHSY, CDR2 SAAADI. V shed 4 bases and J shed 9 bases, with 16 bases lying between them. This CDR3 region has 13 residues. CDR3 nucleotide sequence: TGCGCCAGCAGTGTTGGGACCTATGAGAGGCAGTACTTC. The encoded protein is CASSVGTYERQYF.

The chain combines TRBV7-9 with TRBJ2-7; D unresolved. From germline, CDR1 is SEHNR and CDR2 FQNEAQ (reference sequence). Trimming left V 3 bases short and J 1 base short, with 4 bases between. CDR3 length: 12 amino acids. CDR3 loop: CASSFGSYEQYF. The CDR3 nucleotides are TGTGCCAGCAGCTTTGGATCCTACGAGCAGTACTTC.

J is TRBJ2-1 and V is TRBV6-4; 10 nucleotides match TRBD2. This CDR3 comprises 15 residues. V gave up 3 bases and J gave up 6 bases; unmatched junction bases: 5. Germline V lookup: CDR1 MRHNA, CDR2 SNTAGT. In DNA form, the CDR3 reads TGTGCCAGCAGTGAGTCGTCTAGCGGGAGCAATGAGCAGTTCTTC. Translation gives CASSESSSGSNEQFF.

This rearrangement joins TRBV6-6 to TRBJ2-7; 9 bases are a match to TRBD1. Trimming removed 6 bases from V and 3 bases from J; junction bases left unmatched: 6. This CDR3 is 14 amino acids long. Germline-derived CDR1 and CDR2 are MNHNY and SVGAGI (reference sequence). DNA of the CDR3: TGTGCCAGCAGAACCGGGACAGGGCTCTACGAGCAGTACTTC. Protein sequence: CASRTGTGLYEQYF.

V usage is TRBV2 and J usage is TRBJ2-2, with a tentative D call TRBD2 (6 bases). Germline V gene data show CDR1 as SNHLY and CDR2 as FYNNEI. The V and J ends lost 6 bases and 4 bases respectively, with 9 bases between them. The CDR3 covers 13 residues. The CDR3 reads CASREGATGELFF. CDR3 sequence (DNA): TGTGCCAGCAGGGAGGGTGCCACCGGGGAGCTGTTTTTT.

The chain joins TRBV11-3 to TRBJ2-5; tentatively, D is TRBD2 (5 bases). The CDR3 consists of 15 residues. The V gene's germline CDR1 is SGHNT and CDR2 YENEEA. V shed 5 bases and J shed 5 bases, with 18 bases lying between them. The CDR3 DNA is TGTGCCAGCAGCGGGAGCTCCGCAATGGGGGAGACCCAGTACTTC. It encodes CASSGSSAMGETQYF. The full variable domain, with the rest looked up from reference TRBV11-3 and TRBJ2-5, is EAGVVQSPRYKIIEKKQPVAFWCNPISGHNTLYWYLQNLGQGPELLIRYENEEAVDDSQLPKDRFSAERLKGVDSTLKIQPAELGDSAVYLCASSGSSAMGETQYFGPGTRLLVL.

This clone was seen only a few times. This chain links TRBV7-2 with TRBJ2-1, with 14 bases that match TRBD2. Germline V lookup: CDR1 SGHTA, CDR2 FQGNSA. The CDR3 sequence is 15 residues long. V lost 5 bases to trimming and J lost 10 bases; unmatched junction nucleotides: 7. This CDR3 is CASSKPGLAGAEQFF. The CDR3, as DNA: TGTGCCAGCAGCAAACCGGGACTAGCGGGAGCCGAGCAGTTCTTC.

The rearrangement joins TRBV19 to TRBJ1-4, with 7 bases lining up with TRBD1. CDR3 length: 13 amino acids. Trimming cost V 8 bases and J 4 bases; bases outside gene matches: 4. CDR1 is LNHDA, CDR2 SQIVND, per germline (reference sequence). The CDR3 DNA reads TGTGCCAGTTCGGACAGGAATAATGAAAAACTGTTTTTT. Protein product: CASSDRNNEKLFF.

V is TRBV27 and J is TRBJ2-1; 10 bases line up with TRBD2. Trimming at V came to 6 bases and at J to 4 bases, leaving 6 bases not matched to a gene. This CDR3 spans 15 amino acids. Germline V gene lookup returns CDR1 MNHEY and CDR2 SMNVEV (reference sequence). In nucleotides, the CDR3 is TGTGCCAGCAGGCCTAGCGGGAGTCGGTACAATGAGCAGTTCTTC. Translated: CASRPSGSRYNEQFF.

The CDR3 sequence is CASSLRITGEDTQYF. CDR3 coding DNA: TGTGCCAGCAGCTTACGGATTACGGGGGAAGATACGCAGTATTTT. The chain has TRBV7-9 and TRBJ2-3; possible D gene TRBD2, 6 bases. Germline values: CDR1 SEHNR, CDR2 FQNEAQ (reference sequence). The CDR3 length is 15 residues. The V end lost 2 bases, the J end lost 5 bases, and 14 bases lay between the germline ends. Drawing the rest from reference TRBV7-9 and TRBJ2-3, the complete variable domain is DTGVSQNPRHKITKRGQNVTFRCDPISEHNRLYWYRQTLGQGPEFLTYFQNEAQLEKSRLLSDRFSAERPKGSFSTLEIQRTEQGDSAMYLCASSLRITGEDTQYFGPGTRLTVL.

The chain uses TRBV5-1 and TRBJ2-2; 10 bases are a match to TRBD2. Losses at the gene ends were 1 base for V and 6 bases for J; bases not matched to a gene: 6. The CDR3 covers 16 residues. CDR1 is SGHRS and CDR2 is YFSETQ in the germline V gene. CDR3 nucleotides: TGCGCCAGCAGCTTGATACCGGGACTAGCGTCCGGGGAGCTGTTTTTT. This codes for CASSLIPGLASGELFF.

This clone was seen just once. The chain carries TRBV28 and TRBJ2-7; TRBD1 aligns across 9 bases. V was pared by 6 bases and J by 7 bases, with 10 bases of the junction left unmatched. This CDR3 has 14 residues. Looked up from germline, CDR1 is MDHEN and CDR2 is SYDVKM. This CDR3 is CASSGTGRLYEQYF. The CDR3 DNA follows: TGTGCCAGCAGCGGGACAGGGAGGCTTTATGAGCAGTACTTC.

Here the CDR3 reads CASSPGLAGGEDTQYF. As DNA, the CDR3 is TGTGCCAGCAGCCCCGGACTAGCGGGAGGGGAGGATACGCAGTATTTT. The chain links TRBV5-4 to TRBJ2-3; 15 bases map to TRBD2. Per the germline V gene, CDR1 is SGHNT and CDR2 is YYREEE (reference sequence). With 4 bases clipped from V and 6 bases from J, the junction kept 6 bases outside the gene matches. This CDR3 contains 16 residues.

The chain is built from TRBV28 and TRBJ1-5; a weak D match, TRBD1 (5 bases). This CDR3 is 14 amino acids long. The V gene's germline CDR1 is MDHEN and CDR2 SYDVKM. Trimming removed 3 bases at V and 6 bases at J, with 12 bases between. The CDR3 bases are TGTGCCAGCAGTTTTTTAGGGGCAAGTCAGCCCCAGCATTTT. It yields the protein CASSFLGASQPQHF.

The CDR3 loop reads CASSSFTSSYEQYF. The CDR3 DNA reads TGTGCCAGCAGCTCCTTCACGAGCTCCTACGAGCAGTACTTC. The V call is TRBV7-8, the J call TRBJ2-7; D gene ambiguous. This CDR3 spans 14 amino acids. V lost 4 bases and J lost 0, with 10 bases in between. In germline, CDR1 is SGHVS, CDR2 FQNEAQ.

This clone was found once. The V call is TRBV5-4, the J call TRBJ1-3; D uncertain. The CDR3 consists of 14 residues. V shed 0 bases and J shed 4 bases, with 8 bases lying between them. The germline V gene encodes CDR1 SGHNT and CDR2 YYREEE (reference sequence). The CDR3 DNA follows: TGTGCCAGCAGCTTGGCGGGCGGGGGAAACACCATATATTTT. The encoded protein is CASSLAGGGNTIYF. Full variable domain (remainder filled in from reference TRBV5-4 and TRBJ1-3): ETGVTQSPTHLIKTRGQQVTLRCSSQSGHNTVSWYQQALGQGPQFIFQYYREEENGRGNFPPRFSGLQFPNYSSELNVNALELDDSALYLCASSLAGGGNTIYFGEGSWLTVV.

The chain recombines TRBV18 with TRBJ1-3, with 7 bases matching TRBD1. Germline V gene sequence: CDR1 KGHSH, CDR2 LQKENI. Unmatched junction bases numbered 7, after V lost 1 base and J lost 1 base. This CDR3 is 17 amino acids long. The CDR3 sequence: CASSPRQGPGSGNTIYF. The DNA for the CDR3 is TGTGCCAGCTCACCACGACAGGGCCCAGGGTCTGGAAACACCATATATTTT.

J is TRBJ2-5 and V is TRBV15; no firm D call. Germline lookup yields CDR1 LNHNV and CDR2 YYDKDF (reference sequence). The CDR3 contains 15 residues. V lost 0 bases, J lost 2 bases, and 10 bases lay in between. DNA for the CDR3: TGTGCCACCAGCAGAGATTTTGGAGATCAAGAGACCCAGTACTTC. It yields the protein CATSRDFGDQETQYF.